This T cell receptor beta chain came from a study of T cell responses to AZD1222 COVID-19 vaccine (dated by TCRdb to the early 2020s). With regard to the full study: AZD1222 recipients with second doses at about 4 weeks or about 12 weeks were pooled, because spike-specific TCR depth and breadth did not differ between schedules. A total of just over 230 trial participants underwent TCR sequencing, of whom 207 had received two doses of AZD1222 and roughly 26 had received two doses of the MenACWY control vaccine. Enrollment into the trials was organized by age into subgroups of 18-55, 56-69 and 70-plus years, and those subgroups contained 148, 28 and 57 TCR-sequenced participants, respectively.

The germline V gene provides CDR1 SGHDT and CDR2 YYEEEE. The V end loses 1 base and the J end loses 6 bases, and a stretch of 11 bases separates them. Reading from cysteine to phenylalanine, the CDR3 counts 15 amino acids. Only CDR3 DNA remains: 45 bases, in frame from the first base. The table lists this clone with a count of one. No cognate antigen has been identified for it. No quality values exist for individual bases; no much larger clone is one base distant. On the study overall, not on this receptor specifically: Reportedly, close to half of the unique spike-specific TCRs recognized epitopes lying outside the regions that are mutated in the B.1.351 and B.1.1.7 variants. After two AZD1222 doses, spike-specific TCR breadth and depth were significantly higher than at day 0 and than in MenACWY recipients. Conclusions about previously exposed vaccinees were limited because only a handful of AZD1222 recipients were SARS-CoV-2 seropositive at baseline. Because no day 14 peak-response samples were available, repertoires were characterized only after the peak T cell response. The 56-69-year group was small, and its depth increase did not reach significance, likely because of low power. The vaccine-associated CD4 TCRs covered the entire spike protein, and the dominant responses fell in regions 160-218 and 743-854. Participants were mostly white British and included more females than males, and it was suggested by the authors that clonal diversity may have been underestimated.

According to the study, the label for this sample's time point signals: baseline before first vaccination. Vaccinee samples came from UK trials COV001 and COV002, including a single-blind randomized controlled phase 2/3 trial of AZD1222 (ChAdOx1 nCoV-19) in healthy adults. For TCRbeta chain sequencing, PBMC samples were collected from trial participants at day 0 and at day 28 after the second dose. The CDR3 regions of human TCRbeta chains were analyzed by immunosequencing. Regarding the original processing steps: Repertoire TCRs were checked for matches against a reference library of SARS-CoV-2-specific TCRs that had been generated using the MIRA antigen-specificity platform. Breadth was defined as the fraction of unique TCRs that were SARS-CoV-2-associated. Depth was defined as the fraction of total T cells that were SARS-CoV-2-associated. Using the MIRA data, each spike-specific TCR was mapped to the spike region that the TCR reacts to and placed in a CD4 or CD8 class. Log10-transformed breadth and depth values were compared by one-way ANOVA with Sidak's multiple comparisons tests. Here the immuneACCESS table is served through TCRdb, limited to in-frame sequences with V and J called. Missing clones are a known gap in these copies; in checked studies unresolved V genes cover under half, and the rest lacks a known reason. D and trimming come from the DNA, and the V and J calls and clone size come from that table. This sample holds tens of thousands of clones; roughly 80% were observed only once. The ten largest account for about 5.6% of the sample.

In this chain, TRBV5-6 is recombined with TRBJ1-6; the D gene lacks a confident call. This clonotype originated in an adult in good health. Sequencing used peripheral blood, obtained on day 0 of AZD1222 vaccination. The CDR3 in this case is CASSLWGIGNSPLHF. The sequence in DNA is TGTGCCAGCAGCTTGTGGGGTATAGGTAATTCACCCCTCCACTTT.